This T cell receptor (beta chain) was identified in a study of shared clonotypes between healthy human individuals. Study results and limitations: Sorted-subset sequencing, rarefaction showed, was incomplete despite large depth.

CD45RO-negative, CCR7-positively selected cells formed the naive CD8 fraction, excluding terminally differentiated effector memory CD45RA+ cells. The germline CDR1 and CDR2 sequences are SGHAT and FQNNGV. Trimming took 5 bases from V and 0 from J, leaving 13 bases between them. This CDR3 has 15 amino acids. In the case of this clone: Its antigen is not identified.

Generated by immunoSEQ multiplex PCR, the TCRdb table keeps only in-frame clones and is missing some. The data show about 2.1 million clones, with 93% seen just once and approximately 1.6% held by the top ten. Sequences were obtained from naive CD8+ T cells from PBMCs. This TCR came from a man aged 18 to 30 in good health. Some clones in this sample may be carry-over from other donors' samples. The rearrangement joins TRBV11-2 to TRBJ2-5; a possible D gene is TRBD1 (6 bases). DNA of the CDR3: TGTGCCAGCAGCCCCCGAGACAGGAACCAAGAGACCCAGTACTTC. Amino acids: CASSPRDRNQETQYF.